This entry features one T cell receptor beta chain sequence. Each recovered donor of Cohort 3 presented with two negative PCRs, clearance, or symptom resolution. The source of the sample is a study of blood T cell repertoires in COVID-19. Study as a whole: Sites across the United States, Italy and Spain contributed samples from acute and convalescent COVID-19. T cells, B-cell-depleted T cells, or PBMCs provided the cDNA or gDNA that served as material.

How the authors handled the data: How many nucleated cells were present was estimated from reference gene primer amplification. Profiling relied on immunoSEQ multiplex PCR, and the TCRdb table lists in-frame clones only, not all of them. For V, J and clone size, that table is used; D and trimming come from the DNA. The sample records fewer than 350,000 clones, around 85% being singletons. The CDR3 runs to 19 residues. CDR1 and CDR2 (germline): LGHDT, YNNKEL (reference sequence). Trimming took 3 bases from V and 0 from J; bases not matched to a gene: 14. The source is a woman aged 45 to 65 who had recovered from COVID-19. This chain links TRBV3-1 (or the pseudogene TRBV3-2) with TRBJ2-4, with 7 bases that match TRBD2. Sequenced input: PBMCs or T cells enriched from blood (not recorded which). In DNA, the CDR3 is TGTGCCAGCAGCCAGCGCCAGCGGGGTGGTGGGATAGCCAAAAACATTCAGTACTTC. This gives the protein CASSQRQRGGGIAKNIQYF.